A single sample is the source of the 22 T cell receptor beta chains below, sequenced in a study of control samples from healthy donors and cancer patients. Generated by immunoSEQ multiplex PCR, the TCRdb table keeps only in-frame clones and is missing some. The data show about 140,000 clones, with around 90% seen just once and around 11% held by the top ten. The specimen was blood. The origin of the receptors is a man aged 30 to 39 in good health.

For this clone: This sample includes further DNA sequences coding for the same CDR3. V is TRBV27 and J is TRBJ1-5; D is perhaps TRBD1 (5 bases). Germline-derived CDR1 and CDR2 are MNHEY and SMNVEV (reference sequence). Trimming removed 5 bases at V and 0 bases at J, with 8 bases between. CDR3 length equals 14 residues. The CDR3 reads CASSRQGSNQPQHF. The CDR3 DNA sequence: TGTGCCAGCAGTCGCCAGGGTAGCAATCAGCCCCAGCATTTT.

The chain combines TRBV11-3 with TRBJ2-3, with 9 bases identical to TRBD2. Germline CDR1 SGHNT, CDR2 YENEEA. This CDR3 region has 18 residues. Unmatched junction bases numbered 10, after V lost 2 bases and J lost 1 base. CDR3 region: CASSLLTSAGGRTDTQYF. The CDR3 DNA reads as TGTGCCAGCAGCTTACTAACTTCAGCGGGAGGACGCACAGATACGCAGTATTTT.

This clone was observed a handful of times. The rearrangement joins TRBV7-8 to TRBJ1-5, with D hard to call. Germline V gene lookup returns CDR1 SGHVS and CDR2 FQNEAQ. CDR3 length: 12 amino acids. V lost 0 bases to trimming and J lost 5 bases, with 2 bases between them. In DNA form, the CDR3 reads TGTGCCAGCAGCTTAGCGCATCAGCCCCAGCATTTT. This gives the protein CASSLAHQPQHF.

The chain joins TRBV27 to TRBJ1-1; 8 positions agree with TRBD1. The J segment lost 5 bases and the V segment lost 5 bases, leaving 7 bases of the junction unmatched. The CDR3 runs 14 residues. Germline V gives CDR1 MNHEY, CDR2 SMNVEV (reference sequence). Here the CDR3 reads CASSGGQGITEAFF. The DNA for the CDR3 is TGTGCCAGCAGTGGAGGACAGGGTATTACTGAAGCTTTCTTT.

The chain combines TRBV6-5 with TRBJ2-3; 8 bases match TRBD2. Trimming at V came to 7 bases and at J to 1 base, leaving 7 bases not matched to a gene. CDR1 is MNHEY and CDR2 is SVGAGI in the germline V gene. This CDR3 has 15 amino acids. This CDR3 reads CASKGSGIRTDTQYF. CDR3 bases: TGTGCCAGCAAAGGTAGCGGGATTCGCACAGATACGCAGTATTTT.

The chain's CDR3 is CASSPVGTGVYEQYF. The CDR3 nucleotides read TGTGCCAGCTCACCGGTTGGGACAGGGGTCTACGAGCAGTACTTC. V is TRBV18 and J is TRBJ2-7; TRBD1 aligns across 10 bases. The CDR3 totals 15 residues. Germline CDR1 KGHSH, CDR2 LQKENI. V lost 3 bases, J lost 3 bases, and 5 bases stayed unmatched.

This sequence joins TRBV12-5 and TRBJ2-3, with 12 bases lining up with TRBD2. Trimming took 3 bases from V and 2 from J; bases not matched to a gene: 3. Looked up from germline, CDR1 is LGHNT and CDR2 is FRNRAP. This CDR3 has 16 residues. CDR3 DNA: TGTGCTAGTGGTTTCAGACTAGCGGGAGACACAGATACGCAGTATTTT. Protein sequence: CASGFRLAGDTDTQYF. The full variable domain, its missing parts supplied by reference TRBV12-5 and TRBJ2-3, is DARVTQTPRHKVTEMGQEVTMRCQPILGHNTVFWYRQTMMQGLELLAYFRNRAPLDDSGMPKDRFSAEMPDATLATLKIQPSEPRDSAVYFCASGFRLAGDTDTQYFGPGTRLTVL.

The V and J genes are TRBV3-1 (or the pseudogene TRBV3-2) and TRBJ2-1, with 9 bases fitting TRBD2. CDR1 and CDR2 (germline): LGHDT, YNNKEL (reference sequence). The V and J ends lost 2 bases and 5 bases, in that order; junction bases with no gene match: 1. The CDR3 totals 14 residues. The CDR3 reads CASSQLAGNNEQFF. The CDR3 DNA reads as TGTGCCAGCAGCCAACTAGCGGGAAACAATGAGCAGTTCTTC.

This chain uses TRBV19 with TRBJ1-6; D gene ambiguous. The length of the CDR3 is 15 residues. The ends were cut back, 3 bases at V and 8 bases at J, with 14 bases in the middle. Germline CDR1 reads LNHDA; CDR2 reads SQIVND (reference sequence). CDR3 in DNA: TGTGCCAGTAGTATGCAGGTAGGTAGGGATTCACCCCTCCACTTT. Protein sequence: CASSMQVGRDSPLHF.

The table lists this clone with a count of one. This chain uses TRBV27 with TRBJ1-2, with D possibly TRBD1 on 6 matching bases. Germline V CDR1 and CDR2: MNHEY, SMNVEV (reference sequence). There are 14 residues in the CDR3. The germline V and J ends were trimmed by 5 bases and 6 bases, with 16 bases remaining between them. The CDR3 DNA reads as TGTGCCAGCAGTCCCCTAGACAGGTTTGATGGCTACACCTTC. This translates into CASSPLDRFDGYTF.

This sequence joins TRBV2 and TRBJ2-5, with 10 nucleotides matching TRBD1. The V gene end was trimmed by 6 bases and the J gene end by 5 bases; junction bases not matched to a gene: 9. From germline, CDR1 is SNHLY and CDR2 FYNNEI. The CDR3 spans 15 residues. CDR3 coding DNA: TGTGCCAGCAGGAAAATGGGACAGGGGTTCGAGACCCAGTACTTC. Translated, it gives CASRKMGQGFETQYF.

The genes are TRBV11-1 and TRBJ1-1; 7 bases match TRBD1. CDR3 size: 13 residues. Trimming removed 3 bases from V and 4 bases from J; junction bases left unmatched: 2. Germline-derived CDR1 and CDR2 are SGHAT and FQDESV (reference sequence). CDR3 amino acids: CASSLGQSTEAFF. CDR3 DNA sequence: TGTGCCAGCAGCTTGGGACAGAGCACTGAAGCTTTCTTT. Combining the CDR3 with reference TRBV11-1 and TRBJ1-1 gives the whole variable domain EAEVAQSPRYKITEKSQAVAFWCDPISGHATLYWYRQILGQGPELLVQFQDESVVDDSQLPKDRFSAERLKGVDSTLKIQPAELGDSAMYLCASSLGQSTEAFFGQGTRLTVV.

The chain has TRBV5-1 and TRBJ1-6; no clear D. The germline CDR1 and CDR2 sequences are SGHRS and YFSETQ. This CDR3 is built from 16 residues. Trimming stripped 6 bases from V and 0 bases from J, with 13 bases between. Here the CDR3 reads CASTTDGSSYNSPLHF. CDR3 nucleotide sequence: TGCGCCAGCACCACCGACGGAAGCTCCTATAATTCACCCCTCCACTTT.

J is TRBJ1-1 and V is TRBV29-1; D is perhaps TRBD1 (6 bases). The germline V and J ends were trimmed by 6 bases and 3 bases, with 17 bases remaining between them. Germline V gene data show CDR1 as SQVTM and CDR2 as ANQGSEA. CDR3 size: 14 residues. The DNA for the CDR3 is TGCAGCGTGCAGGGATTGCAGGGGTACACTGAAGCTTTCTTT. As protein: CSVQGLQGYTEAFF. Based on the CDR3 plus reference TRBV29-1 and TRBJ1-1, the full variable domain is SAVISQKPSRDICQRGTSLTIQCQVDSQVTMMFWYRQQPGQSLTLIATANQGSEATYESGFVIDKFPISRPNLTFSTLTVSNMSPEDSSIYLCSVQGLQGYTEAFFGQGTRLTVV.

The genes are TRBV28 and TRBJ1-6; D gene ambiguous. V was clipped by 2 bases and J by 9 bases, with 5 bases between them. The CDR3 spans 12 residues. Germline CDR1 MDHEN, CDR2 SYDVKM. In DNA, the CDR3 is TGTGCCAGCAGTTTAGGGATTTCACCCCTCCACTTT. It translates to CASSLGISPLHF. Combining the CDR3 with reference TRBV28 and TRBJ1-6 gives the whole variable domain DVKVTQSSRYLVKRTGEKVFLECVQDMDHENMFWYRQDPGLGLRLIYFSYDVKMKEKGDIPEGYSVSREKKERFSLILESASTNQTSMYLCASSLGISPLHFGNGTRLTVT.

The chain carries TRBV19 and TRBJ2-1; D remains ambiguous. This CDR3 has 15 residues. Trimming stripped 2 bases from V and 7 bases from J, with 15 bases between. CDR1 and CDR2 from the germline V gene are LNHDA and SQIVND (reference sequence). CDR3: CASSIRAGSMNEQFF. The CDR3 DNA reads TGTGCCAGTAGTATAAGGGCTGGATCCATGAATGAGCAGTTCTTC.

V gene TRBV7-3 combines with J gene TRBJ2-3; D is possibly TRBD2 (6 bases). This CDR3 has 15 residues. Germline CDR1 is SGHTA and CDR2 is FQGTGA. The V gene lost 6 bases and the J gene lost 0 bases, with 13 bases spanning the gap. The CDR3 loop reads CASSKEGTSTDTQYF. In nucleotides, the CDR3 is TGTGCCAGCAGTAAGGAAGGGACTAGCACAGATACGCAGTATTTT.

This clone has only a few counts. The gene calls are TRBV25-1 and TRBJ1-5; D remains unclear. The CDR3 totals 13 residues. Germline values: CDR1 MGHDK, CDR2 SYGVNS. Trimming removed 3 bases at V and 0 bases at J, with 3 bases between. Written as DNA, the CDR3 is TGTGCCAGCAGTGACGATAGCAATCAGCCCCAGCATTTT. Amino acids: CASSDDSNQPQHF.

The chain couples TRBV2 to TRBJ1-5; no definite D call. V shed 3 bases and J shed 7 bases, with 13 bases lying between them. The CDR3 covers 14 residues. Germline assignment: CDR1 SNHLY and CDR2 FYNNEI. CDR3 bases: TGTGCCAGCAGTGACGGTAACCTACGACAGCCCCAGCATTTT. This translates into CASSDGNLRQPQHF.

DNA for the CDR3: TGTGCCAGCAGTTTTCCAGGGGGCTTCAATGAGCAGTTCTTC. As protein: CASSFPGGFNEQFF. The chain joins TRBV27 to TRBJ2-1, with 8 bases that match TRBD1. From germline, CDR1 is MNHEY and CDR2 SMNVEV (reference sequence). This CDR3 comprises 14 residues. Losses at the gene ends were 3 bases for V and 6 bases for J; bases not matched to a gene: 4.

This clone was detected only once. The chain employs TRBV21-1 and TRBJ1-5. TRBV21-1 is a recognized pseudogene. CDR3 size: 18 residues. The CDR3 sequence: CASSKALCPAGGNQPQHF. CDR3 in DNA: TGTGCCAGCAGCAAAGCGCTTTGCCCGGCCGGCGGCAATCAGCCCCAGCATTTT.

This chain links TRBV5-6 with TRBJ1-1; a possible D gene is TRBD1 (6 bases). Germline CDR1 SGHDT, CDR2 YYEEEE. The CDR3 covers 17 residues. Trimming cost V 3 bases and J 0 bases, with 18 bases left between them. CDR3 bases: TGTGCCAGCAGCTCCCGGGGGGGCGCATCGCTGAACACTGAAGCTTTCTTT. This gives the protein CASSSRGGASLNTEAFF.